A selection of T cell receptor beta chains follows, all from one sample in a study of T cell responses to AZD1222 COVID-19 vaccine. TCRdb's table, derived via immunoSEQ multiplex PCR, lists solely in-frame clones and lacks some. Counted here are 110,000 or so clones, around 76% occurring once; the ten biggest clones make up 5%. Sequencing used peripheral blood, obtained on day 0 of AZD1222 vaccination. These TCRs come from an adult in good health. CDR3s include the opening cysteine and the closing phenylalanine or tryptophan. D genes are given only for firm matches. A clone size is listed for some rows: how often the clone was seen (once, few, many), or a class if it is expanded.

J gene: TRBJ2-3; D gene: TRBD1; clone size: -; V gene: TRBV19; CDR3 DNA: TGTGCCAGTAGTCCGGGGACAGCGGTCACAGATACGCAGTATTTT; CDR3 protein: CASSPGTAVTDTQYF
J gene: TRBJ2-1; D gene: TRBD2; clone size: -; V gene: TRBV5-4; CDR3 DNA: TGTGCCAGCAGCTTGGGCGGGGGGGCCTACAATGAGCAGTTCTTC; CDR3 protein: CASSLGGGAYNEQFF
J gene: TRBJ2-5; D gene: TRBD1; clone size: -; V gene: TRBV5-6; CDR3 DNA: TGTGCCAGCAGCTTAGGGACAGGGGAGACCCAGTACTTC; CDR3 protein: CASSLGTGETQYF
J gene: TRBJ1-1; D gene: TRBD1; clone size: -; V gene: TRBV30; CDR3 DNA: TGTGCCTGGAAGGGGGACAGGGGTTCTGAAGCTTTCTTT; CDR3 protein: CAWKGDRGSEAFF
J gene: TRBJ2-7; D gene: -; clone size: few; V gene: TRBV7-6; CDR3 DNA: TGTGCCAGCAGCCTCACCACCGGGGACTCCAACTCCTACGAGCAGTACTTC; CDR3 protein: CASSLTTGDSNSYEQYF
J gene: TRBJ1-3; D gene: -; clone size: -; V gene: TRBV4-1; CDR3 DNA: TGCGCCAGCAGCCAAGTGGGTGGAAACACCATATATTTT; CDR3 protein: CASSQVGGNTIYF
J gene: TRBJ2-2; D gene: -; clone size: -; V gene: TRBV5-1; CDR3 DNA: TGCGCCAGCAGCAAGCAGGACACCACCGGGGAGCTGTTTTTT; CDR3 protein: CASSKQDTTGELFF
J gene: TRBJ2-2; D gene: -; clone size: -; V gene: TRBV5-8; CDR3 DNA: TGTGCCAGCAGCAATCTCCCCACTGCTCCCGGGGAGCTGTTTTTT; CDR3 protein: CASSNLPTAPGELFF
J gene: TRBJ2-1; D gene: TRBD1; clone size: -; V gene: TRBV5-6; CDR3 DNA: TGTGCCAGCAGGCGACAGGGACCCCTGAGCTCCTACAATGAGCAGTTCTTC; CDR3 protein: CASRRQGPLSSYNEQFF
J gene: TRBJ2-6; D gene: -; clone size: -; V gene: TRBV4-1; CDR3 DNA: TGCGCCAGCAGCCCAGGGGTTGGGGCCAACGTCCTGACTTTC; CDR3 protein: CASSPGVGANVLTF
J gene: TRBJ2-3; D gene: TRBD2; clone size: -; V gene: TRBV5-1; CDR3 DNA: TGCGCCAGCAGCTCCTGGACTAGCGGCACAGATACGCAGTATTTT; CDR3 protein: CASSSWTSGTDTQYF